These 26 T cell receptor beta chains originate from one sample sequenced in a study of T cell responses to AZD1222 COVID-19 vaccine. TCRdb's copy holds only in-frame clones and misses some; the assay was immunoSEQ multiplex PCR. This sample carries about 68,000 clones, over 60% of them seen once, and the ten largest clones take 9.5% to 13%. The material sequenced was peripheral blood, taken on day 0 of AZD1222 vaccination. The receptors were sampled from an adult in good health.

This clone was recorded a few times. This chain joins TRBV19 and TRBJ1-1; D unresolved. This CDR3 comprises 15 residues. Trimming cost V 5 bases and J 1 base, with 14 bases left between them. Germline CDR1 and CDR2: LNHDA and SQIVND (reference sequence). DNA for the CDR3: TGTGCCAGTAGTCTCCGGGCCTTTACGAACACTGAAGCTTTCTTT. It is translated as CASSLRAFTNTEAFF.

The chain carries TRBV19 and TRBJ2-2, with D perhaps matching TRBD2 (6 bases). This CDR3 has 14 residues. V was clipped by 5 bases and J by 7 bases, with 14 bases between them. The V gene's germline CDR1 is LNHDA and CDR2 SQIVND (reference sequence). The CDR3 DNA follows: TGTGCCAGTAGTTCGGAGGGGCGAGGCGGGGAGCTGTTTTTT. This gives the protein CASSSEGRGGELFF. The variable domain in full, with the rest retrieved from reference TRBV19 and TRBJ2-2, is DGGITQSPKYLFRKEGQNVTLSCEQNLNHDAMYWYRQDPGQGLRLIYYSQIVNDFQKGDIAEGYSVSREKKESFPLTVTSAQKNPTAFYLCASSSEGRGGELFFGEGSRLTVL.

This clone was counted only a few times. V gene TRBV13 combines with J gene TRBJ2-5, with a tentative D call TRBD2 (6 bases). The CDR3 has 11 amino acids. V lost 5 bases and J 5 bases, leaving 6 bases between the germline ends. CDR1 is PRHDT and CDR2 is FYEKMQ in the germline V gene (reference sequence). The DNA for the CDR3 is TGTGCCAGCAGCCTAGCGGAGACCCAGTACTTC. Translation: CASSLAETQYF.

This rearrangement joins TRBV12-5 to TRBJ2-3; 9 bases map to TRBD1. CDR3 length equals 17 residues. Germline assignment: CDR1 LGHNT and CDR2 FRNRAP. Losses at the gene ends were 1 base for V and 4 bases for J; bases not matched to a gene: 9. The chain's CDR3 is CASGLARQGGVADTQYF. The CDR3 coding sequence is TGTGCTAGTGGTTTGGCTCGACAGGGGGGGGTCGCAGATACGCAGTATTTT.

The chain couples TRBV10-2 to TRBJ1-2; TRBD1 might be the D (5 bases). CDR1 WSHSY and CDR2 SAAADI come from the germline V gene. The ends were cut back, 10 bases at V and 7 bases at J, with 13 bases in the middle. The CDR3 is 11 amino acids. CDR3 loop: CATEGAGGYTF. The CDR3 bases are TGCGCCACCGAAGGGGCGGGTGGCTACACCTTC.

This chain links TRBV6-2 or TRBV6-3 with TRBJ1-6; 8 bases are shared with TRBD1. The CDR3 consists of 15 residues. Germline CDR1 is MNHEY and CDR2 is SVGEGT. The J segment lost 9 bases and the V segment lost 7 bases, leaving 11 bases of the junction unmatched. This CDR3 is CASTPGQGGFSPLHF. CDR3 nucleotide sequence: TGTGCCAGCACCCCAGGACAGGGAGGTTTTTCACCCCTCCACTTT.

The gene calls are TRBV3-1 (or the pseudogene TRBV3-2) and TRBJ2-1, with no clear D. Trimming took 0 bases from V and 8 from J, leaving 8 bases between them. There are 13 residues in the CDR3. From germline, CDR1 is LGHDT and CDR2 YNNKEL (reference sequence). CDR3 sequence: CASSQDYYDEQFF. CDR3 sequence (DNA): TGTGCCAGCAGCCAAGACTATTACGATGAGCAGTTCTTC.

V is TRBV6-6 and J is TRBJ2-2, with a tentative D call TRBD1 (6 bases). V was clipped by 5 bases and J by 1 base, with 17 bases between them. CDR3 length: 17 residues. Germline values: CDR1 MNHNY, CDR2 SVGAGI (reference sequence). CDR3 in DNA: TGTGCCAGCAGTCATTCCCCGACGGGACAGAACACCGGGGAGCTGTTTTTT. Protein product: CASSHSPTGQNTGELFF.

This clone was observed once. This chain joins TRBV5-1 and TRBJ2-7; 7 bases agree with TRBD1. This CDR3 is 14 amino acids long. Germline lookup yields CDR1 SGHRS and CDR2 YFSETQ. Trimming at V came to 6 bases and at J to 5 bases, leaving 11 bases not matched to a gene. The CDR3 DNA reads TGCGCCAGCAATGACGAGAGGGGGCTGGACGAGCAGTACTTC. Translating it yields CASNDERGLDEQYF.

The chain links TRBV4-1 to TRBJ1-1; 8 bases fit TRBD1. Germline CDR1 and CDR2: MGHRA and YSYEKL. This CDR3 is 16 amino acids long. Losses at the gene ends were 1 base for V and 2 bases for J; bases not matched to a gene: 6. In nucleotides, the CDR3 is TGCGCCAGCAGCCAAGGGGGAACAGGGGGTAACACTGAAGCTTTCTTT. As protein: CASSQGGTGGNTEAFF.

This sequence joins TRBV9 and TRBJ1-6; no clear D. Germline loops: CDR1 SGDLS, CDR2 YYNGEE. The CDR3 has 12 amino acids. Trimming shortened V by 4 bases and J by 7 bases, and 6 bases separated the two germline ends. CDR3 loop: CASSPRNSPLHF. The CDR3 region has the DNA TGTGCCAGCAGCCCCCGCAATTCACCCCTCCACTTT.

The rearrangement joins TRBV19 to TRBJ1-2; D is ambiguous. With 5 bases removed from V and 2 bases from J, the gap between germline ends came to 12 bases. In germline, CDR1 is LNHDA, CDR2 SQIVND (reference sequence). This CDR3 is built from 14 residues. The chain's CDR3 is CASSYPGGNYGYTF. For the CDR3, the DNA is TGTGCCAGTAGTTACCCCGGAGGGAACTATGGCTACACCTTC. Full variable domain (rest looked up from reference TRBV19 and TRBJ1-2): DGGITQSPKYLFRKEGQNVTLSCEQNLNHDAMYWYRQDPGQGLRLIYYSQIVNDFQKGDIAEGYSVSREKKESFPLTVTSAQKNPTAFYLCASSYPGGNYGYTFGSGTRLTVV.

The rearrangement joins TRBV10-3 to TRBJ1-5; no definite D call. V lost 3 bases, J lost 6 bases, and 15 bases lay in between. This CDR3 has 15 residues. The germline CDR1 and CDR2 sequences are ENHRY and SYGVKD. The DNA of the CDR3 is TGTGCCATCAGTGAACTAGACCCTAAGGGTCAGCCCCAGCATTTT. As protein: CAISELDPKGQPQHF.

The chain is built from TRBV6-1 and TRBJ1-4; no reliable D call. This CDR3 is built from 15 residues. Germline loops: CDR1 MNHNS, CDR2 SASEGT. The V end lost 0 bases, the J end lost 10 bases, and 15 bases lay between the germline ends. The CDR3 reads CASSEASGLRGKLFF. CDR3 nucleotides: TGTGCCAGCAGTGAAGCCTCTGGGCTACGTGGAAAACTGTTTTTT.

The chain has TRBV19 and TRBJ2-3; 8 bases agree with TRBD1. CDR1 and CDR2 (germline): LNHDA, SQIVND (reference sequence). Unmatched junction bases numbered 9, after V lost 7 bases and J lost 3 bases. The CDR3 length is 15 residues. The CDR3 DNA sequence: TGTGCCAGTACCCTCAGGGGGCTTACGACAGATACGCAGTATTTT. It is translated as CASTLRGLTTDTQYF.

V is TRBV7-2 and J is TRBJ1-2, with 7 nucleotides matching TRBD1. V gave up 4 bases and J gave up 3 bases; unmatched junction bases: 5. CDR1 is SGHTA, CDR2 FQGNSA, per germline. This CDR3 comprises 14 residues. The CDR3 is CASSSRDRHYGYTF. The CDR3 nucleotides are TGTGCCAGCAGCTCCCGGGACAGACACTATGGCTACACCTTC.

V usage is TRBV10-1 and J usage is TRBJ2-1, with D possibly called TRBD1 or TRBD2 (6 bases each). Germline loops: CDR1 WNHNN, CDR2 SYGVQD (reference sequence). V dropped 3 bases and J dropped 6 bases, with 30 bases sitting between them. The CDR3 sequence is 20 residues long. CDR3 amino acids: CASSEMKIVRGRQSINEQFF. For the CDR3, the DNA is TGCGCCAGCAGTGAAATGAAGATTGTACGGGGGCGCCAATCCATCAATGAGCAGTTCTTC.

This clone was seen a single time. The genes are TRBV5-1 and TRBJ1-1; possible D gene TRBD1, 6 bases. V lost 0 bases to trimming and J lost 1 base, with 7 bases between them. The CDR3 is made up of 14 amino acids. Germline lookup yields CDR1 SGHRS and CDR2 YFSETQ. The CDR3 is CASSLDRANTEAFF. CDR3 DNA sequence: TGCGCCAGCAGCTTGGACAGGGCGAACACTGAAGCTTTCTTT.

The chain uses TRBV6-5 and TRBJ1-1, with 7 positions matching TRBD1. Germline V gene lookup returns CDR1 MNHEY and CDR2 SVGAGI. After removal of 10 bases from V and 3 bases from J, the junction contained 14 bases not matched to a gene. This CDR3 region has 15 residues. DNA of the CDR3: TGTGCCACGACCAGTTCAGGGGGATCGGACACTGAAGCTTTCTTT. It specifies CATTSSGGSDTEAFF.

The CDR3 reads CASSQDGASQETQYF. The CDR3 coding sequence is TGCGCCAGCAGCCAAGATGGGGCCTCTCAAGAGACCCAGTACTTC. The chain combines TRBV4-3 with TRBJ2-5, with D maybe TRBD1 (5 bases). V shed 0 bases and J shed 2 bases, with 10 bases lying between them. Germline-derived CDR1 and CDR2 are LGHNA and YSLEER. The CDR3 contains 15 residues.

V and J are TRBV10-2 and TRBJ1-5; possible D gene TRBD1, 5 bases. There are 14 residues in the CDR3. Germline V lookup: CDR1 WSHSY, CDR2 SAAADI. V was cut by 0 bases and J by 8 bases, with 11 bases left in between. In DNA form, the CDR3 reads TGCGCCAGCAGTGAGTCTGGCGGGGCGAAGCCCCAGCATTTT. Translation: CASSESGGAKPQHF.

The chain employs TRBV5-1 and TRBJ2-5, with D uncertain. The germline V gene encodes CDR1 SGHRS and CDR2 YFSETQ. CDR3 length: 13 residues. The V end lost 2 bases, the J end lost 7 bases, and 12 bases lay between the germline ends. This chain's CDR3 is CASSFGSWGTQYF. In DNA, the CDR3 is TGCGCCAGCAGCTTTGGCTCTTGGGGGACCCAGTACTTC.

The chain has TRBV7-3 and TRBJ2-2; D may be TRBD2 (6 bases). V was shortened by 4 bases and J by 6 bases, with 9 bases between the two germline ends. The CDR3 is 13 residues long. CDR1 and CDR2 from the germline V gene are SGHTA and FQGTGA. CDR3 in amino acids: CASSSRGAGELFF. The CDR3 nucleotides read TGTGCCAGCAGCTCCCGCGGGGCCGGGGAGCTGTTTTTT.

The V call is TRBV6-4, the J call TRBJ2-3, with 8 bases aligning to TRBD1. In germline, CDR1 is MRHNA, CDR2 SNTAGT. The CDR3 consists of 14 residues. J lost 2 bases, V lost 6 bases, and 4 bases had no gene match. The CDR3 bases are TGTGCCAGCAGCAGGACAGGGTCCACAGATACGCAGTATTTT. It translates to CASSRTGSTDTQYF.

A single count supports this clone. The chain couples TRBV6-2 or TRBV6-3 to TRBJ1-5; a weak D match, TRBD1 (6 bases). V was trimmed by 6 bases and J by 5 bases, leaving 17 bases between them. Germline assignment: CDR1 MNHEY and CDR2 SVGEGT. The CDR3 extends over 15 amino acids. The CDR3 region is CASSPPGQGYQPQHF. The CDR3 bases are TGTGCCAGCAGCCCTCCGGGACAAGGCTATCAGCCCCAGCATTTT.

The chain is built from TRBV19 and TRBJ1-5, with unresolved D. The CDR3 sequence is 14 residues long. The germline V and J ends were trimmed by 7 bases and 0 bases, with 10 bases remaining between them. The germline gives CDR1 LNHDA, CDR2 SQIVND (reference sequence). DNA for the CDR3: TGTGCCAGTACAACAGAGTATAGCAATCAGCCCCAGCATTTT. It translates to CASTTEYSNQPQHF.